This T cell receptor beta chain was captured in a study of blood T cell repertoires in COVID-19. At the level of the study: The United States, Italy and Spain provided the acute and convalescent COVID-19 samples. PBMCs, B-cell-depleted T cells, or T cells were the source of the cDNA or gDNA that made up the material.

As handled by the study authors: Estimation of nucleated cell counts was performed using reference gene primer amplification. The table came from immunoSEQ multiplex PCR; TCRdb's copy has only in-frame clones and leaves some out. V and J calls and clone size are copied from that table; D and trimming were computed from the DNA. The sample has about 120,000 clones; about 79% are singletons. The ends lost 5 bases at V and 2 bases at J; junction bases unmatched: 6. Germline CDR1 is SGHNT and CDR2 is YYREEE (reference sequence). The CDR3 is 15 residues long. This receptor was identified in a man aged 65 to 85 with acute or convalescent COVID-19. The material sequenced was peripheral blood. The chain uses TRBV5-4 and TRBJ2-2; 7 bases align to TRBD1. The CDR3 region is CASSAGTANTGELFF. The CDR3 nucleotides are TGTGCCAGCAGTGCCGGGACAGCTAACACCGGGGAGCTGTTTTTT.